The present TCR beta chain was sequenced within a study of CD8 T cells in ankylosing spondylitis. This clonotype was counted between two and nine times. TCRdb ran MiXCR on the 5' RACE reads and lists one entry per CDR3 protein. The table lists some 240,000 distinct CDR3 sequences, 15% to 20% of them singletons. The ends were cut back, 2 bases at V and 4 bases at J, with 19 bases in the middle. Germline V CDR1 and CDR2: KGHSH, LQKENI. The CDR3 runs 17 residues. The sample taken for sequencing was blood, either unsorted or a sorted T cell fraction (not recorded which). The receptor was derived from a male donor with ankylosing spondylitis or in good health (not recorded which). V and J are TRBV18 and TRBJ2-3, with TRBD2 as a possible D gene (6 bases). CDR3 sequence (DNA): TGTGCCAGCTCACCATGGAGTAGCGGCCCCTGGCCAGATACGCAGTATTTT. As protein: CASSPWSSGPWPDTQYF.